This T cell receptor (beta chain) was sequenced in a study of shared clonotypes between healthy human individuals. Generated by immunoSEQ multiplex PCR, the TCRdb table keeps only in-frame clones and is missing some. The sample includes approximately 470,000 clones, about 72% seen only once; the top ten take about 12%. This CDR3 contains 12 residues. Germline CDR1 is GTSNPN and CDR2 is SVGIG (reference sequence). Trimming stripped 4 bases from V and 3 bases from J, with 4 bases between. The chain joins TRBV30 to TRBJ1-6; D is uncertain. Material: PBMCs. The sequence came from a woman in her 40s in good health. Some clones in this sample may be carry-over from other donors' samples. The CDR3 DNA follows: TGTGCCTGGACCTACTATAATTCACCCCTCCACTTT. Encoded protein: CAWTYYNSPLHF.